The 25 T cell receptor beta chains below were found in one sample sequenced in a study of shared clonotypes between healthy human individuals. TCRdb's copy holds only in-frame clones and misses some; the assay was immunoSEQ multiplex PCR. The data show some 2,100,000 clones, approximately 94% seen once. Naive CD8 cells comprised CD45RO-negative, CCR7-positively selected cells, excluding terminally differentiated effector memory CD45RA+ cells. Sequences were obtained from naive CD8+ T cells from PBMCs. These receptors were obtained from a man younger than 35 in good health. Some clones in this sample may be carry-over from other donors' samples.

This clone was observed a single time. The chain links TRBV7-8 to TRBJ2-1; TRBD2 might be the D (6 bases). V was shortened by 1 base and J by 9 bases, with 16 bases between the two germline ends. The length of the CDR3 is 15 residues. The germline CDR1 and CDR2 sequences are SGHVS and FQNEAQ. In nucleotides, the CDR3 is TGTGCCAGCAGCTTAGGTAGCGGTTCTTGGCTTGAGCAGTTCTTC. Protein: CASSLGSGSWLEQFF.

The CDR3 nucleotides read TGTGCCGCCCGCCAGGGATCAGAGTCTGGAAACACCATATATTTT. This translates into CAARQGSESGNTIYF. This chain joins TRBV6-1 and TRBJ1-3; TRBD1 is a possible D gene (5 bases). The CDR3 sequence is 15 residues long. The germline V and J ends were trimmed by 11 bases and 1 base, with 18 bases remaining between them. Germline CDR1 and CDR2: MNHNS and SASEGT.

The rearrangement links TRBV9 to TRBJ2-1; 12 bases match TRBD2. The germline CDR1 and CDR2 sequences are SGDLS and YYNGEE. With 4 bases clipped from V and 6 bases from J, the junction kept 8 bases outside the gene matches. This CDR3 has 16 amino acids. In DNA, the CDR3 is TGTGCCAGCAGCAGTCTGGGACTAGCGGGTCCCAATGAGCAGTTCTTC. As protein: CASSSLGLAGPNEQFF.

This chain uses TRBV28 with TRBJ2-7; TRBD2 matches at 7 bases. Per the germline V gene, CDR1 is MDHEN and CDR2 is SYDVKM. With V trimmed by 3 bases and J by 5 bases, 7 bases remained unmatched. The CDR3 covers 14 residues. CDR3 amino acids: CASSFGGGPNEQYF. The CDR3 region has the DNA TGTGCCAGCAGTTTCGGGGGAGGGCCGAACGAGCAGTACTTC.

This clone turned up a few times. The chain links TRBV2 to TRBJ1-1, with D tentatively TRBD1 (6 bases). This CDR3 has 14 residues. Germline values: CDR1 SNHLY, CDR2 FYNNEI. V shed 6 bases and J shed 7 bases, with 18 bases lying between them. The DNA for the CDR3 is TGTGCCAGCAGGGACAGTGCCCGAGGTGGTGAAGCTTTCTTT. It codes for CASRDSARGGEAFF.

CDR3 in amino acids: CASSEVGEGYTF. CDR3 bases: TGTGCCAGCAGTGAAGTAGGTGAGGGCTACACCTTC. The V gene is TRBV6-1, the J gene TRBJ1-2; D call uncertain. The CDR3 has 12 residues. Germline CDR1 MNHNS, CDR2 SASEGT. Trimming left V 1 base short and J 8 bases short, with 8 bases between.

As regards this clone: Other DNA sequences from this sample encode an identical CDR3 as well. The chain couples TRBV7-9 to TRBJ1-5; D not resolved. The CDR3 is 12 residues long. Germline assignment: CDR1 SEHNR and CDR2 FQNEAQ (reference sequence). V was pared by 5 bases and J by 5 bases, with 7 bases between. The CDR3 coding sequence is TGTGCCAGCAGCCTCGGGTATCAGCCCCAGCATTTT. Protein: CASSLGYQPQHF.

V and J are TRBV7-9 and TRBJ2-1; D not certain. The CDR3 contains 15 residues. V gave up 5 bases and J gave up 0 bases, with 11 bases separating them. Per the germline V gene, CDR1 is SEHNR and CDR2 is FQNEAQ (reference sequence). CDR3 DNA: TGTGCCAGCAGCGACACCCTGCACTCCTACAATGAGCAGTTCTTC. Translation: CASSDTLHSYNEQFF.

This clone was picked up one time. The chain uses TRBV7-9 and TRBJ2-3; the match to TRBD2 covers 9 bases. The CDR3 has 18 residues. The trim removed 3 bases at V and 0 bases at J, leaving 10 bases unmatched. Per germline, CDR1 SEHNR and CDR2 FQNEAQ (reference sequence). The CDR3 sequence is CASSFPRLAVTSTDTQYF. The CDR3 nucleotides are TGTGCCAGCAGCTTCCCTAGACTAGCGGTTACTAGCACAGATACGCAGTATTTT.

The rearrangement links TRBV28 to TRBJ1-5; 11 positions agree with TRBD1. J gave up 3 bases and V 7 bases, and 8 bases lay outside the gene matches. From germline, CDR1 is MDHEN and CDR2 SYDVKM. CDR3 length: 16 amino acids. The CDR3 here is CASTLTDRGLNQPQHF. In DNA form, the CDR3 reads TGTGCCAGCACGCTTACGGACAGGGGGCTCAATCAGCCCCAGCATTTT. Combining the CDR3 with reference TRBV28 and TRBJ1-5 gives the whole variable domain DVKVTQSSRYLVKRTGEKVFLECVQDMDHENMFWYRQDPGLGLRLIYFSYDVKMKEKGDIPEGYSVSREKKERFSLILESASTNQTSMYLCASTLTDRGLNQPQHFGDGTRLSIL.

This clone appeared a single time. The V and J genes are TRBV4-3 and TRBJ2-2; D may match TRBD1 or TRBD2 (5 bases each). With 2 bases removed from V and 4 bases from J, the gap between germline ends came to 14 bases. CDR3 length: 16 amino acids. Looked up from germline, CDR1 is LGHNA and CDR2 is YSLEER. The CDR3, as DNA: TGCGCCAGCAGCCAACGCATCCGGGGCGGCACCGGGGAGCTGTTTTTT. Translation: CASSQRIRGGTGELFF.

This clone was counted once. This chain joins TRBV7-6 and TRBJ2-3, with TRBD1 matching 8 bases. The CDR3 extends over 17 amino acids. V trimming: 1 base; J trimming: 3 bases; junction bases outside the gene matches: 9. Germline values: CDR1 SGHVS, CDR2 FNYEAQ. In DNA, the CDR3 is TGTGCCAGCAGCTTAGTCTCCCAGGGGGCTAGGACAGATACGCAGTATTTT. This codes for CASSLVSQGARTDTQYF.

For this clone: Other nucleotide sequences in the sample specify the same CDR3. This sequence joins TRBV29-1 and TRBJ2-7; no reliable D call. This CDR3 is 12 amino acids long. The V and J ends lost 5 bases and 0 bases respectively, with 8 bases between them. Germline CDR1 and CDR2: SQVTM and ANQGSEA. For the CDR3, the DNA is TGCAGCGTTCCTGGCCCCTCCTACGAGCAGTACTTC. It is translated as CSVPGPSYEQYF.

This rearrangement joins TRBV30 to TRBJ1-5, with 7 positions matching TRBD1. V was clipped by 4 bases and J by 4 bases; unmatched bases: 7. This CDR3 has 14 amino acids. From germline, CDR1 is GTSNPN and CDR2 SVGIG (reference sequence). The CDR3 DNA follows: TGTGCCTGGACCGACCAGGGGGGGAATCAGCCCCAGCATTTT. The encoded protein is CAWTDQGGNQPQHF.

The J gene is TRBJ2-5, the V gene TRBV5-6; TRBD1 agrees at 7 bases. V shed 2 bases and J 4 bases; nucleotides not matched to a gene: 5. Looked up from germline, CDR1 is SGHDT and CDR2 is YYEEEE. There are 14 residues in the CDR3. CDR3 coding DNA: TGTGCCAGCAGCTTCACAGGGGATCGAGAGACCCAGTACTTC. Protein sequence: CASSFTGDRETQYF.

V and J are TRBV5-4 and TRBJ2-7; D unresolved. Trimming took off 4 bases at V and 0 bases at J, with 11 bases between the two ends. The CDR3 spans 14 residues. Germline-derived CDR1 and CDR2 are SGHNT and YYREEE (reference sequence). Written as DNA, the CDR3 is TGTGCCAGCAGCCCGAGTCTTTCCTCCTACGAGCAGTACTTC. This sequence encodes CASSPSLSSYEQYF.

V usage is TRBV6-5 and J usage is TRBJ1-1; D is unclear. CDR3 length equals 16 residues. Germline CDR1 and CDR2: MNHEY and SVGAGI. V lost 0 bases and J 3 bases, leaving 14 bases between the germline ends. CDR3 sequence: CASSYSPRAGDTEAFF. The CDR3 DNA follows: TGTGCCAGCAGTTACTCCCCCAGAGCGGGTGACACTGAAGCTTTCTTT.

As to this clone: This CDR3 is also generated by other DNA sequences in the sample. The chain carries TRBV7-9 and TRBJ1-1; no definite D call. CDR3 length: 14 amino acids. CDR1 is SEHNR, CDR2 FQNEAQ, per germline (reference sequence). V lost 1 base to trimming and J lost 1 base, with 7 bases between them. CDR3 DNA: TGTGCCAGCAGCTTAGTACGTGGGAACACTGAAGCTTTCTTT. This codes for CASSLVRGNTEAFF.

The chain is built from TRBV7-9 and TRBJ2-7; maybe TRBD2 (5 bases). Germline V gene lookup returns CDR1 SEHNR and CDR2 FQNEAQ (reference sequence). V was cut by 4 bases and J by 3 bases, with 16 bases left in between. CDR3 length: 15 residues. The CDR3 bases are TGTGCCAGCAGCTCTCCTCGTGGGAGTGGCTACGAGCAGTACTTC. Translated: CASSSPRGSGYEQYF.

The sample holds a few counts of this clone. The chain uses TRBV7-9 and TRBJ1-1, with D maybe TRBD1 (6 bases). V lost 5 bases to trimming and J lost 3 bases, with 7 bases between them. CDR1 is SEHNR and CDR2 is FQNEAQ in the germline V gene (reference sequence). The CDR3 consists of 12 residues. The CDR3 region is CASSRQDTEAFF. The CDR3 DNA sequence: TGTGCCAGCAGCCGACAGGACACTGAAGCTTTCTTT. Together with reference TRBV7-9 and TRBJ1-1, the CDR3 gives the full variable domain: DTGVSQNPRHKITKRGQNVTFRCDPISEHNRLYWYRQTLGQGPEFLTYFQNEAQLEKSRLLSDRFSAERPKGSFSTLEIQRTEQGDSAMYLCASSRQDTEAFFGQGTRLTVV.

The chain carries TRBV19 and TRBJ2-1; 11 bases are a match to TRBD2. With V trimmed by 3 bases and J by 7 bases, 5 bases remained unmatched. This CDR3 comprises 15 residues. Germline CDR1 reads LNHDA; CDR2 reads SQIVND (reference sequence). The CDR3 region is CASSIRLAGGNEQFF. The CDR3 DNA follows: TGTGCCAGTAGTATCCGTCTAGCGGGAGGAAATGAGCAGTTCTTC.

The CDR3 sequence is CASSPFRTSGNEQFF. The CDR3 coding sequence is TGTGCCAGTAGTCCATTTCGGACTAGCGGGAATGAGCAGTTCTTC. This sequence joins TRBV19 and TRBJ2-1; TRBD2 matches 11 bases. Germline V gene data show CDR1 as LNHDA and CDR2 as SQIVND (reference sequence). V gave up 5 bases and J gave up 7 bases; unmatched junction bases: 7. The CDR3 spans 15 residues.

The chain recombines TRBV4-1 with TRBJ2-1, with a possible D match to TRBD1 (6 bases). Looked up from germline, CDR1 is MGHRA and CDR2 is YSYEKL. Trimming shortened V by 0 bases and J by 1 base, and 16 bases separated the two germline ends. CDR3 length: 18 residues. This CDR3 is CASSQERTDTGSYNEQFF. CDR3 bases: TGCGCCAGCAGCCAAGAAAGGACAGATACAGGTTCCTACAATGAGCAGTTCTTC.

This rearrangement joins TRBV5-1 to TRBJ2-2; TRBD2 matches 11 bases. CDR3 length equals 19 residues. Trimming took 0 bases from V and 1 from J; bases not matched to a gene: 8. The V gene's germline CDR1 is SGHRS and CDR2 YFSETQ. The CDR3 DNA sequence: TGCGCCAGCAGCTTGGGGTCGACCGGGACTAGCGGGAACACCGGGGAGCTGTTTTTT. Its protein is CASSLGSTGTSGNTGELFF.

The chain links TRBV4-1 to TRBJ2-4; D uncertain. Trimming pared 3 bases from V and 0 bases from J, leaving 9 bases between. The CDR3 runs to 15 residues. Looked up from germline, CDR1 is MGHRA and CDR2 is YSYEKL. As DNA, the CDR3 is TGCGCCAGCAGCCAGCTGGAACAAGCCAAAAACATTCAGTACTTC. This gives the protein CASSQLEQAKNIQYF.